This T cell receptor beta chain was recovered during a study of Ad26.COV2.S vaccination and SARS-CoV-2 variants. Findings of the study overall: A substantial breadth of spike-specific CD8+ and CD4+ T cell responses after vaccination has been reported. Vaccinees displayed broader spike-specific TCR repertoires than placebo recipients.

The CDR3 covers 11 residues. V lost 7 bases, J lost 4 bases, and 9 bases lay in between. Germline V gives CDR1 DFQATT, CDR2 SNEGSKA (reference sequence). As concerns this clone: Its target is not known.

Repertoires were generated with immunoSEQ multiplex PCR, while TCRdb's copy carries only in-frame clones and drops some. This table holds approximately 300,000 clones, over 80% found once. Treatment indicated: about 20 received Ad26.COV2.S at low or high dose, single or two shots; about 5 received placebo; per-sample allocation not given. All samples were drawn on day 63, counting from the first vaccine or placebo injection. An Ad26 vector was used to express Wuhan-strain SARS-CoV-2 spike as the vaccine. The rearrangement links TRBV20-1 to TRBJ2-3; D gene unclear. The sequence was obtained from a person between 18 and 59 years old who received the Ad26.COV2.S COVID-19 vaccine or a placebo. The source was peripheral blood, collected in a trial of Ad26.COV2.S vaccine versus placebo. The CDR3, as DNA: TGCAGTGTGATATTGGCAGATACGCAGTATTTT. This sequence encodes CSVILADTQYF.